This T cell receptor beta chain is from a study of Graves' ophthalmopathy and Graves' hyperthyroidism. The CDR3 totals 12 residues. Trimming left V 6 bases short and J 13 bases short, with 13 bases between. Germline V CDR1 and CDR2: SNHLY, FYNNEI. Moderate-to-severe activity, CAS ≥3, NOSPECS ≥4 and duration under 3 months were recorded for donors with ophthalmopathy. Other autoimmune disease, uncontrolled infection, pregnancy and lactation led to exclusion. Orbital computed tomography, thyroid ultrasound, TRAb, serum thyroxine and clinical symptoms formed the basis of diagnosis. The authors amplified TCR beta CDR3 regions, and they did so from RNA transcripts for repertoire sequencing. First-round RT-PCR relied on HTBI primers, and a second-round multiplex PCR came next. TCRdb redid the calling of the multiplex PCR reads with MiXCR, one entry per CDR3 protein. Among about 500,000 distinct CDR3 sequences listed, approximately 14% were seen once.

Study findings and constraints: Forecasting of ophthalmopathy progression by the model achieved roughly 69% sensitivity and approximately 72% specificity.

The sample holds many counts of this clonotype. Antigen specificity is unknown. This sequence originates from a woman aged 30 to 39 with Graves' ophthalmopathy. The sample taken for sequencing was blood. The chain combines TRBV2 with TRBJ1-6, with TRBD1 as a possible D gene (5 bases). In DNA form, the CDR3 reads TGTGCCAGCAGGGGACCCACGGGGCCCCTCCACTTT. Protein product: CASRGPTGPLHF.